Below are 23 T cell receptor beta chains sequenced from a single sample in a study of a mutant IDH1 vaccine in newly diagnosed glioma. Antigen specificity for these receptors is unknown. Time point defined: week 5, during vaccination. Mutant IDH1 20-mer peptide, at 300 ug, made up each vaccine dose, with topical imiquimod. Using immunoSEQ multiplex PCR, the repertoire was profiled, and TCRdb retains in-frame clones only, with some absent. The sample shows fewer than 100,000 clones, around nine tenths of them seen only once. This material consisted of PBMCs, taken from a glioma patient whose treatment included an IDH1 peptide vaccine. These TCRs come from a woman in her 50s with glioma.

V is TRBV27 and J is TRBJ1-1; D unresolved. V was cut by 2 bases and J by 0 bases, with 4 bases left in between. The V gene's germline CDR1 is MNHEY and CDR2 SMNVEV (reference sequence). CDR3 length: 13 residues. In DNA, the CDR3 is TGTGCCAGCAGTTTACGGATGAACACTGAAGCTTTCTTT. It encodes CASSLRMNTEAFF.

V is TRBV7-2 and J is TRBJ1-4, with 7 bases lining up with TRBD1. The germline gives CDR1 SGHTA, CDR2 FQGNSA. V gave up 7 bases and J gave up 7 bases; unmatched junction bases: 9. This CDR3 has 14 amino acids. DNA of the CDR3: TGTGCCAGCACGTTAACAGGGGAGGCTGAAAAACTGTTTTTT. Translation: CASTLTGEAEKLFF.

The V call is TRBV11-2, the J call TRBJ2-2, with D possibly being TRBD1 (6 bases). Germline V CDR1 and CDR2: SGHAT, FQNNGV. V was shortened by 3 bases and J by 1 base, with 18 bases between the two germline ends. The CDR3 totals 18 residues. This CDR3 reads CASSLGWERQVNTGELFF. The CDR3 nucleotides read TGTGCCAGCAGCTTGGGCTGGGAAAGACAGGTGAACACCGGGGAGCTGTTTTTT.

The chain couples TRBV30 to TRBJ1-3, with unresolved D. CDR1 and CDR2 from the germline V gene are GTSNPN and SVGIG (reference sequence). The CDR3 is made up of 12 amino acids. With 2 bases removed from V and 9 bases from J, the gap between germline ends came to 11 bases. As DNA, the CDR3 is TGTGCCTGGAGTCCCACGGAGGCCACCATATATTTT. Translation gives CAWSPTEATIYF.

Remarks on this clone: A read error may account for a junction end that differs from germline. This chain links TRBV7-7 with TRBJ1-3; D unresolved. The CDR3 has 17 residues. Per the germline V gene, CDR1 is SSHAT and CDR2 is FNYEAQ (reference sequence). CDR3 region: CASSLVPFGTSGNTIYF. CDR3 DNA: TGTGCTAGCAGCTTAGTTCCTTTCGGAACCTCTGGAAACACCATATATTTT.

The rearrangement joins TRBV15 to TRBJ2-7; the D gene is possibly TRBD1 (5 bases). The length of the CDR3 is 14 residues. The V end was cut by 3 bases, the J end by 2 bases, with 11 bases between. Germline loops: CDR1 LNHNV, CDR2 YYDKDF (reference sequence). Written as DNA, the CDR3 is TGTGCCACCAGCAGGCCCGACAGCACCTACGAGCAGTACTTC. It is translated as CATSRPDSTYEQYF.

The V call is TRBV9, the J call TRBJ2-2, with D perhaps TRBD2 (5 bases). Between the trimmed V and J ends, which lost 0 bases and 6 bases, there was a span of 6 bases. There are 13 residues in the CDR3. Germline V gene sequence: CDR1 SGDLS, CDR2 YYNGEE. CDR3 in DNA: TGTGCCAGCAGCGTAGGGAGGTCCGGGGAGCTGTTTTTT. Translating it yields CASSVGRSGELFF.

This rearrangement joins TRBV6-5 to TRBJ2-6; D gene unclear. CDR1 is MNHEY and CDR2 is SVGAGI in the germline V gene. V lost 6 bases to trimming and J lost 0 bases, with 9 bases between them. The CDR3 has 15 residues. This CDR3 reads CASSPHFSGANVLTF. Written as DNA, the CDR3 is TGTGCCAGCAGCCCTCACTTCTCTGGGGCCAACGTCCTGACTTTC.

This chain links TRBV7-9 with TRBJ1-5; D unresolved. The V gene's germline CDR1 is SEHNR and CDR2 FQNEAQ (reference sequence). V lost 1 base and J lost 4, with 5 bases in between. The CDR3 is 13 residues long. CDR3 amino acids: CASSLESNQPQHF. The CDR3 coding sequence is TGTGCCAGCAGCTTAGAATCAAATCAGCCCCAGCATTTT.

This clone was detected only once. V usage is TRBV4-1 and J usage is TRBJ2-7; 8 bases match TRBD2. Germline CDR1 reads MGHRA; CDR2 reads YSYEKL. V trimming: 2 bases; J trimming: 6 bases; junction bases outside the gene matches: 12. The CDR3 loop spans 16 amino acids. The CDR3 DNA follows: TGCGCCAGCAGCCAACCGGGACGGAGGGCGGGGGGCGAGCAGTACTTC. Its translation: CASSQPGRRAGGEQYF.

The chain employs TRBV6-1 and TRBJ1-4, with 8 bases fitting TRBD1. V dropped 2 bases and J dropped 3; count of bases not matched to a gene: 8. The germline V gene has CDR1 MNHNS and CDR2 SASEGT. This CDR3 region has 17 residues. CDR3 DNA sequence: TGTGCCAGCAGTGAAAGGCGGGGGACAGGCCCTAATGAAAAACTGTTTTTT. Residues: CASSERRGTGPNEKLFF.

This chain joins TRBV6-1 and TRBJ2-3; tentatively, D is TRBD2 (6 bases). Germline V CDR1 and CDR2: MNHNS, SASEGT. CDR3 length equals 11 residues. Deletions cut 7 bases from V and 9 bases from J, with 11 bases between. CDR3 in DNA: TGTGCCAGCAAGACGACTAGGACGCAGTATTTT. It specifies CASKTTRTQYF.

The chain combines TRBV6-1 with TRBJ1-1; D is uncertain. The CDR3 extends over 13 amino acids. Trimming took off 4 bases at V and 1 base at J, with 7 bases between the two ends. Germline V CDR1 and CDR2: MNHNS, SASEGT. The CDR3 region has the DNA TGTGCCAGCAGTGGCTGGGGGAACACTGAAGCTTTCTTT. Its translation: CASSGWGNTEAFF.

The chain is built from TRBV2 and TRBJ2-2, with D hard to call. This CDR3 is built from 14 residues. From germline, CDR1 is SNHLY and CDR2 FYNNEI. Trimming shortened V by 0 bases and J by 3 bases, and 5 bases separated the two germline ends. In nucleotides, the CDR3 is TGTGCCAGCAGTGAAGCCTGGGACACCGGGGAGCTGTTTTTT. Amino acid sequence: CASSEAWDTGELFF.

This clone was counted a single time. This rearrangement joins TRBV5-5 to TRBJ2-3; D ambiguous. The CDR3 totals 12 residues. V lost 5 bases and J 11 bases, leaving 15 bases between the germline ends. Per germline, CDR1 SGHKS and CDR2 YYEKEE (reference sequence). This chain's CDR3 is CASRLDGLGQYF. In DNA, the CDR3 is TGTGCCAGCAGACTGGACGGCTTGGGGCAGTATTTT. The whole variable domain, filled in from reference TRBV5-5 and TRBJ2-3, reads DAGVTQSPTHLIKTRGQQVTLRCSPISGHKSVSWYQQVLGQGPQFIFQYYEKEERGRGNFPDRFSARQFPNYSSELNVNALLLGDSALYLCASRLDGLGQYFGPGTRLTVL.

The gene calls are TRBV5-4 and TRBJ1-1; 8 bases map to TRBD1. The CDR3 extends over 15 amino acids. The V segment lost 4 bases and the J segment 3 bases; nucleotides outside the gene matches: 8. Germline-derived CDR1 and CDR2 are SGHNT and YYREEE (reference sequence). CDR3 residues: CASSQGQGSYTEAFF. DNA for the CDR3: TGTGCCAGCAGCCAAGGACAGGGCTCGTACACTGAAGCTTTCTTT.

The chain links TRBV7-3 to TRBJ2-1, with TRBD2 matching over 12 bases. Germline V gene lookup returns CDR1 SGHTA and CDR2 FQGTGA. The CDR3 is 15 residues long. The trim removed 5 bases at V and 7 bases at J, leaving 6 bases unmatched. The CDR3 DNA reads as TGTGCCAGCAGCCCTCTAGCGGGAGGGCCTAATGAGCAGTTCTTC. Residues: CASSPLAGGPNEQFF.

The chain is built from TRBV6-5 and TRBJ2-2; 8 bases line up with TRBD1. Germline V gene lookup returns CDR1 MNHEY and CDR2 SVGAGI. V trimming: 6 bases; J trimming: 8 bases; junction bases outside the gene matches: 5. The CDR3 has 13 amino acids. The CDR3 sequence is CASRPRGLGELFF. CDR3 bases: TGTGCCAGCAGGCCCAGGGGGCTGGGGGAGCTGTTTTTT.

This sequence joins TRBV4-1 and TRBJ1-2, with D hard to call. This CDR3 region has 12 residues. The V end was cut by 2 bases, the J end by 1 base, with 2 bases between. Germline V gives CDR1 MGHRA, CDR2 YSYEKL. The CDR3 DNA reads TGCGCCAGCAGCCAAAGTAACTATGGCTACACCTTC. It yields the protein CASSQSNYGYTF.

Concerning this clone itself: A read error may account for a junction end that differs from germline. V and J are TRBV5-5 and TRBJ1-2, with TRBD1 matching 11 bases. The CDR3 is 15 amino acids. Germline CDR1 reads SGHKS; CDR2 reads YYEKEE (reference sequence). CDR3 sequence: CASSFRTGGVYDYTF. Written as DNA, the CDR3 is TGTGCCAGCAGCTTCCGGACAGGGGGCGTCTATGACTACACCTTC.

This chain connects TRBV5-1 to TRBJ1-2; D is ambiguous. Trimming removed 2 bases from V and 9 bases from J, with 14 bases in between. The germline CDR1 and CDR2 sequences are SGHRS and YFSETQ. The CDR3 length is 13 residues. This CDR3 is CASSFNTEASYTF. Here the CDR3 DNA reads TGCGCCAGCAGCTTCAACACGGAGGCCAGCTACACCTTC.

This chain links TRBV5-1 with TRBJ2-1; 9 bases align to TRBD2. The germline V gene encodes CDR1 SGHRS and CDR2 YFSETQ. This CDR3 has 18 amino acids. V lost 0 bases to trimming and J lost 0 bases; unmatched junction nucleotides: 7. The DNA for the CDR3 is TGCGCCAGCAGCTTGGCCTTGTTTAGCGGGAGCTCCTACAATGAGCAGTTCTTC. This translates into CASSLALFSGSSYNEQFF.

The chain has TRBV29-1 and TRBJ1-1, with 9 bases that match TRBD1. Per germline, CDR1 SQVTM and CDR2 ANQGSEA. With V trimmed by 4 bases and J by 1 base, 1 base remained unmatched. This CDR3 spans 13 amino acids. The CDR3 loop is CSVAGQGNTEAFF. CDR3 DNA sequence: TGCAGCGTTGCGGGACAGGGGAACACTGAAGCTTTCTTT. The full variable domain, completed using reference TRBV29-1 and TRBJ1-1, is SAVISQKPSRDICQRGTSLTIQCQVDSQVTMMFWYRQQPGQSLTLIATANQGSEATYESGFVIDKFPISRPNLTFSTLTVSNMSPEDSSIYLCSVAGQGNTEAFFGQGTRLTVV.